This T cell receptor beta chain was recovered during a study of blood T cells in healthy people across ages. Germline CDR1 reads MDHEN; CDR2 reads SYDVKM. This CDR3 region has 13 residues. A second roughly 6 to 12 cycle PCR used barcoded and J-beta primers. TCRdb used MiXCR to reprocess the 5' RACE reads, holding one entry per CDR3 protein. The top ten hold 6.5% to 8.5% of the sample, which has over 1,200,000 distinct CDR3 sequences, roughly 64% seen once. This TCR was recovered from a man aged 18 to 30 in good health. Sequenced input: blood. The chain uses TRBV28 and TRBJ2-4, with a weak D call TRBD1 (5 bases). Gene TRBJ2-7 matches the end of the DNA better, so the J call may be wrong. This chain's CDR3 is CASSVRPDNEQYF. DNA for the CDR3: TGTGCCAGCAGTGTCAGACCGGACAACGAGCAGTACTTC.